The 18 T cell receptor beta chains in this list originate from one sample, sequenced in a study of blood T cell repertoires in COVID-19. Method: immunoSEQ multiplex PCR; TCRdb's copy keeps in-frame clones and lacks some. The sample holds 110,000 to 150,000 clones, about four fifths seen once. The sample comprised peripheral blood. The receptors were sampled from a human donor in a cohort sampled during active COVID-19.

The V call is TRBV7-9, the J call TRBJ2-5; D is possibly TRBD1 (6 bases). V was cut by 5 bases and J by 3 bases, with 16 bases left in between. The CDR3 is made up of 15 amino acids. Germline assignment: CDR1 SEHNR and CDR2 FQNEAQ (reference sequence). CDR3 region: CASSQGTTEEETQYF. The CDR3 coding sequence is TGTGCCAGCAGCCAGGGGACCACGGAAGAAGAGACCCAGTACTTC.

The V gene is TRBV5-4, the J gene TRBJ1-2; 10 positions match TRBD1. The trim removed 0 bases at V and 4 bases at J, leaving 9 bases unmatched. This CDR3 region has 17 residues. Germline V gives CDR1 SGHNT, CDR2 YYREEE (reference sequence). CDR3 nucleotides: TGTGCCAGCAGCTTGGCCAGGGACAGGGGAATTAGCTATGGCTACACCTTC. Translation gives CASSLARDRGISYGYTF.

The chain employs TRBV6-5 and TRBJ1-1; the D gene is possibly TRBD1 (5 bases). CDR3 length equals 13 residues. V shed 10 bases and J shed 0 bases, with 12 bases lying between them. Germline V gene data show CDR1 as MNHEY and CDR2 as SVGAGI. CDR3 DNA sequence: TGTGCCACCACACAGGTGCTGAACACTGAAGCTTTCTTT. Translation gives CATTQVLNTEAFF.

This clone was seen a handful of times. The chain carries TRBV11-3 and TRBJ2-1, with 9 positions matching TRBD1. The CDR3 runs to 15 residues. The trim removed 5 bases at V and 2 bases at J, leaving 4 bases unmatched. Per the germline V gene, CDR1 is SGHNT and CDR2 is YENEEA. CDR3 bases: TGTGCCAGCAGCCAGGACAGGGGAACCTACAATGAGCAGTTCTTC. Encoded protein: CASSQDRGTYNEQFF.

The DNA for the CDR3 is TGTGCCAGCAGCCAAGACCTAGCGGGGGTCTCGGGCGGGGAGCTGTTTTTT. Encoded protein: CASSQDLAGVSGGELFF. The J gene is TRBJ2-2, the V gene TRBV3-1 (or the pseudogene TRBV3-2); TRBD2 matches at 10 bases. With V trimmed by 0 bases and J by 7 bases, 8 bases remained unmatched. From germline, CDR1 is LGHDT and CDR2 YNNKEL (reference sequence). The CDR3 runs 17 residues.

J is TRBJ2-7 and V is TRBV15, with D perhaps matching TRBD1 (6 bases). There are 14 residues in the CDR3. CDR1 and CDR2 (germline): LNHNV, YYDKDF (reference sequence). V was pared by 1 base and J by 5 bases, with 12 bases between. CDR3 sequence: CATSRGTDFNEQYF. The CDR3 nucleotides are TGTGCCACCAGCAGAGGGACAGACTTCAACGAGCAGTACTTC.

The gene calls are TRBV7-2 and TRBJ2-5; D call uncertain. Trimming cost V 0 bases and J 5 bases, with 4 bases left between them. Germline CDR1 reads SGHTA; CDR2 reads FQGNSA. The CDR3 has 12 amino acids. The CDR3 loop is CASSLARETQYF. CDR3 bases: TGTGCCAGCAGCTTAGCGAGGGAGACCCAGTACTTC.

J is TRBJ1-2 and V is TRBV6-1; a possible D gene is TRBD1 (6 bases). Germline values: CDR1 MNHNS, CDR2 SASEGT. CDR3 length equals 14 residues. Trimming cost V 1 base and J 7 bases, with 13 bases left between them. The CDR3 sequence is CASSEGGGRSGYTF. The CDR3 DNA sequence: TGTGCCAGCAGTGAAGGGGGGGGGCGGAGTGGCTACACCTTC.

This clone was recorded a few times. The chain is built from TRBV5-5 and TRBJ1-1; no reliable D call. Germline V lookup: CDR1 SGHKS, CDR2 YYEKEE (reference sequence). CDR3 length: 15 residues. The ends were cut back, 1 base at V and 1 base at J, with 11 bases in the middle. CDR3: CASSLNGVRNTEAFF. CDR3 coding DNA: TGTGCCAGCAGCTTGAATGGAGTCAGGAACACTGAAGCTTTCTTT. Combining the CDR3 with reference TRBV5-5 and TRBJ1-1 gives the whole variable domain DAGVTQSPTHLIKTRGQQVTLRCSPISGHKSVSWYQQVLGQGPQFIFQYYEKEERGRGNFPDRFSARQFPNYSSELNVNALLLGDSALYLCASSLNGVRNTEAFFGQGTRLTVV.

The rearrangement uses TRBV27 and TRBJ2-1; D is unresolved. Trimming pared 4 bases from V and 6 bases from J, leaving 28 bases between. Germline CDR1 is MNHEY and CDR2 is SMNVEV (reference sequence). The CDR3 sequence is 19 residues long. The CDR3 bases are TGTGCCAGCAGTTCAAAAGCCTCCGCGGTTCGTACAATGGGCAATGAGCAGTTCTTC. Translation gives CASSSKASAVRTMGNEQFF.

This clone came up once. The V gene is TRBV27, the J gene TRBJ1-2; D might be TRBD1 (6 bases). Trimming left V 6 bases short and J 6 bases short, with 20 bases between. Germline CDR1 is MNHEY and CDR2 is SMNVEV (reference sequence). The CDR3 runs to 15 residues. The CDR3 region is CASSTNRARSDGYTF. Written as DNA, the CDR3 is TGTGCCAGCAGCACAAACAGGGCGCGGTCGGATGGCTACACCTTC.

V and J are TRBV28 and TRBJ1-2, with D perhaps matching TRBD1 (6 bases). With 8 bases removed from V and 3 bases from J, the gap between germline ends came to 28 bases. Germline values: CDR1 MDHEN, CDR2 SYDVKM. The CDR3 has 18 residues. The CDR3 DNA reads as TGTGCCAGCGCTCCATCCGCCCTACCGGACAGCAGGGACTATGGCTACACCTTC. Translated, it gives CASAPSALPDSRDYGYTF.

This clone was counted only a few times. The rearrangement joins TRBV4-3 to TRBJ1-1, with TRBD1 as a possible D gene (6 bases). Germline V lookup: CDR1 LGHNA, CDR2 YSLEER. The CDR3 is made up of 14 amino acids. Trimming shortened V by 1 base and J by 0 bases, and 6 bases separated the two germline ends. The CDR3 is CASSQGTVNTEAFF. The CDR3 bases are TGCGCCAGCAGCCAAGGGACAGTGAACACTGAAGCTTTCTTT.

The V and J genes are TRBV5-1 and TRBJ1-1, with 9 bases matching TRBD1. This CDR3 has 14 amino acids. The ends lost 5 bases at V and 5 bases at J; junction bases unmatched: 7. From germline, CDR1 is SGHRS and CDR2 YFSETQ. The CDR3 region is CASSPGTGITEAFF. The CDR3 DNA reads TGCGCCAGCAGTCCCGGGACAGGGATTACTGAAGCTTTCTTT.

The chain carries TRBV15 and TRBJ1-2; 8 bases line up with TRBD1. This CDR3 contains 14 residues. Per the germline V gene, CDR1 is LNHNV and CDR2 is YYDKDF (reference sequence). V lost 1 base and J lost 4; bases outside the gene matches: 2. CDR3 sequence (DNA): TGTGCCACCAGCAGAGGACAGGGGACCTATGGCTACACCTTC. Its protein product is CATSRGQGTYGYTF.

This chain links TRBV6-5 with TRBJ2-4, with D maybe TRBD2 (5 bases). Germline V gene lookup returns CDR1 MNHEY and CDR2 SVGAGI. The CDR3 consists of 14 residues. The V end lost 8 bases, the J end lost 0 bases, and 11 bases lay between the germline ends. Here the CDR3 reads CASVDRGAKNIQYF. CDR3 sequence (DNA): TGTGCCAGCGTAGACCGGGGAGCCAAAAACATTCAGTACTTC.

The chain employs TRBV27 and TRBJ1-6, with D unresolved. Germline lookup yields CDR1 MNHEY and CDR2 SMNVEV (reference sequence). This CDR3 is 14 amino acids long. V lost 6 bases and J 9 bases, leaving 15 bases between the germline ends. CDR3 DNA: TGTGCCAGCAGCCCGGGGAGGGCGAGTTCACCCCTCCACTTT. Protein sequence: CASSPGRASSPLHF.

This clone was recorded a few times. The chain links TRBV7-3 to TRBJ1-6; 11 nucleotides match TRBD1. This CDR3 contains 14 residues. In germline, CDR1 is SGHTA, CDR2 FQGTGA. Losses at the gene ends were 5 bases for V and 10 bases for J; bases not matched to a gene: 4. In DNA form, the CDR3 reads TGTGCCAGCAGCCTCAGGGACAGGGGGTCACCCCTCCACTTT. This sequence encodes CASSLRDRGSPLHF.